This TCR beta chain was identified during a study of blood T cell repertoires in COVID-19. On the study more broadly: Acute-phase and convalescent COVID-19 samples originated in the United States, Italy and Spain. T cells, B-cell-depleted T cells, or PBMCs supplied cDNA or gDNA.

The V segment lost 1 base and the J segment 6 bases; nucleotides outside the gene matches: 3. This CDR3 has 14 amino acids. Per germline, CDR1 SGDLS and CDR2 YYNGEE. In the original processing: Amplification from reference gene primers served as the basis for estimated nucleated cell counts. Repertoires were generated with immunoSEQ multiplex PCR, while TCRdb's copy carries only in-frame clones and drops some. V, J and clone size were drawn from that table, and D and trimming were deduced from the DNA. The sample shows roughly 74,000 clones, around 88% of them seen only once. Source material: peripheral blood. This sequence was found in an elderly woman with active or convalescent COVID-19. This chain joins TRBV9 and TRBJ2-2; 7 bases line up with TRBD2. The CDR3 is CASSVWEGSGELFF. The CDR3 coding sequence is TGTGCCAGCAGCGTATGGGAGGGATCCGGGGAGCTGTTTTTT.